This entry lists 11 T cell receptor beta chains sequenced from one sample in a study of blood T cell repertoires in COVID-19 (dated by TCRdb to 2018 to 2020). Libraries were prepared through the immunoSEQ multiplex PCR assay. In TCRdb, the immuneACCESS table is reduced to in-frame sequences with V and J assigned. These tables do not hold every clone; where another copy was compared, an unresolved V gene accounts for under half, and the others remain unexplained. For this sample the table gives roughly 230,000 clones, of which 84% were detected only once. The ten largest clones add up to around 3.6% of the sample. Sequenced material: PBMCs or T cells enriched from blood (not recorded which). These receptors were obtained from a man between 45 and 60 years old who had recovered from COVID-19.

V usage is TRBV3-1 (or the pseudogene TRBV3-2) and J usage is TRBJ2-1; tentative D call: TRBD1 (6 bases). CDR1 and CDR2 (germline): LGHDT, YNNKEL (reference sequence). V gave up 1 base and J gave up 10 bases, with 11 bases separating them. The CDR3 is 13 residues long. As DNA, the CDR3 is TGTGCCAGCAGCCAAGTACGAGGGACAGAGCAGTTCTTC. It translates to CASSQVRGTEQFF.

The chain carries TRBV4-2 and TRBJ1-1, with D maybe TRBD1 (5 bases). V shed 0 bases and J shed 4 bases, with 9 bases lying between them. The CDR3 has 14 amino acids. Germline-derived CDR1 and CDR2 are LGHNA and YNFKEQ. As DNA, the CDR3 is TGTGCCAGCAGCCAAGACAGGGAGGGCACTGAAGCTTTCTTT. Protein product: CASSQDREGTEAFF.

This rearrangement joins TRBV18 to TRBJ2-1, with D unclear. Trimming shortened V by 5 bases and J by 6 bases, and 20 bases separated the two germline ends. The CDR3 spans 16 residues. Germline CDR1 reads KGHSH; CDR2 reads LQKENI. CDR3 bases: TGTGCCAGCTCATCACAAACCCGTACAGTCGCCAATGAGCAGTTCTTC. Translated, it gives CASSSQTRTVANEQFF.

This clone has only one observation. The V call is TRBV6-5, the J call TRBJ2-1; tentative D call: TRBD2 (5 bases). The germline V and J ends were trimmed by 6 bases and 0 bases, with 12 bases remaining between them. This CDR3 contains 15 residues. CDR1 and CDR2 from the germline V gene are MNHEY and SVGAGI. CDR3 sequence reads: CASSEERSSYNEQFF. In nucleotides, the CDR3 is TGTGCCAGCAGCGAGGAGCGGAGCTCCTACAATGAGCAGTTCTTC.

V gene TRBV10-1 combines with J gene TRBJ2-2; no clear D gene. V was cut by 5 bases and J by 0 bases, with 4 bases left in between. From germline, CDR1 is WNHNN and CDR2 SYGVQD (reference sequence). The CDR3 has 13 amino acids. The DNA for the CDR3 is TGCGCCAGCAGTCGAGCGAACACCGGGGAGCTGTTTTTT. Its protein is CASSRANTGELFF.

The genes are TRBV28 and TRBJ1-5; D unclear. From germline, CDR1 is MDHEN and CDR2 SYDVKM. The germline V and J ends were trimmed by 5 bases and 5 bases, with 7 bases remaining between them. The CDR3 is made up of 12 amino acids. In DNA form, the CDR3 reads TGTGCCAGCAGTCAGGCGCATCAGCCCCAGCATTTT. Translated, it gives CASSQAHQPQHF.

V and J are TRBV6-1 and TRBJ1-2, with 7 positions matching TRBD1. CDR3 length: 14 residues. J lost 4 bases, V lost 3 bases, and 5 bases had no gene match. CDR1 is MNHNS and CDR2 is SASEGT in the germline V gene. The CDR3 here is CASSDGQDSYGYTF. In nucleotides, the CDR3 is TGTGCCAGCAGTGATGGACAGGACTCCTATGGCTACACCTTC.

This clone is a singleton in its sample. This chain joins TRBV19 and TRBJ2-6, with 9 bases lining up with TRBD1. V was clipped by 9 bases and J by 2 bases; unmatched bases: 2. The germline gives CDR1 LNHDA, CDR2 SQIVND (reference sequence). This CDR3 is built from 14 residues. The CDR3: CASWTGAGANVLTF. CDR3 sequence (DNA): TGTGCCAGCTGGACAGGGGCTGGGGCCAACGTCCTGACTTTC. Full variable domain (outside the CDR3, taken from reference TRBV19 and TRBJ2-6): DGGITQSPKYLFRKEGQNVTLSCEQNLNHDAMYWYRQDPGQGLRLIYYSQIVNDFQKGDIAEGYSVSREKKESFPLTVTSAQKNPTAFYLCASWTGAGANVLTFGAGSRLTVL.

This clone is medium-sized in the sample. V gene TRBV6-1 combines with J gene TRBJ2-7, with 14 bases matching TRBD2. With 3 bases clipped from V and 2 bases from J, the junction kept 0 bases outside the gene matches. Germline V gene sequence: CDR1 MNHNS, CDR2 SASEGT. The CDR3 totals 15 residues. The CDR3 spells CASSETSGGAYEQYF. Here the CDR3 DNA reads TGTGCCAGCAGTGAGACTAGCGGGGGGGCCTACGAGCAGTACTTC.

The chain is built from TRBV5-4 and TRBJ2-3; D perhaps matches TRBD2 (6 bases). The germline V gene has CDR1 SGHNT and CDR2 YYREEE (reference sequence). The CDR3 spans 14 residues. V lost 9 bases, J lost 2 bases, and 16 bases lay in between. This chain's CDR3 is CAIRGGRHTDTQYF. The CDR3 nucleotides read TGTGCCATCCGGGGAGGACGGCACACAGATACGCAGTATTTT.

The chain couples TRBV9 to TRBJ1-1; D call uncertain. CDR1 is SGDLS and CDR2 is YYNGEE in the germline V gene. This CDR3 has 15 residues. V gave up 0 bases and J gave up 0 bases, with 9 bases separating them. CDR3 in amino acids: CASSVVPGLNTEAFF. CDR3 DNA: TGTGCCAGCAGCGTAGTTCCAGGATTGAACACTGAAGCTTTCTTT.